A single sample gave rise to the 14 T cell receptor beta chains below, sequenced in a study of blood T cell repertoires in COVID-19 (dated by TCRdb to about 2020). The library came from the immunoSEQ multiplex PCR assay. Here the immuneACCESS table is served through TCRdb, limited to in-frame sequences with V and J called. Missing clones are a known gap in these copies; in checked studies unresolved V genes cover under half, and the rest lacks a known reason. This sample is represented by about 83,000 clones; roughly 90% of them were singletons. The leading ten clones occupy roughly 15% of the sample. Sequencing was carried out using peripheral blood. These receptors were collected from a woman of 80 years or more with active or convalescent COVID-19.

This chain uses TRBV6-5 with TRBJ1-6; 10 bases align to TRBD1. Germline V gene lookup returns CDR1 MNHEY and CDR2 SVGAGI. V was pared by 8 bases and J by 7 bases, with 2 bases of the junction left unmatched. This CDR3 is built from 13 residues. CDR3 coding DNA: TGTGCCAGCCGGGACAGGGGAAATTCACCCCTCCACTTT. It yields the protein CASRDRGNSPLHF.

The chain recombines TRBV7-3 with TRBJ2-2, with D possibly being TRBD1 (5 bases). V dropped 2 bases and J dropped 3 bases, with 7 bases sitting between them. Germline CDR1 is SGHTA and CDR2 is FQGTGA. This CDR3 region has 14 residues. The CDR3 protein is CASSLGRDTGELFF. In DNA, the CDR3 is TGTGCCAGCAGCTTAGGCAGGGACACCGGGGAGCTGTTTTTT.

The chain uses TRBV30 and TRBJ2-1; 7 nucleotides align to TRBD1. The CDR3 totals 15 residues. From germline, CDR1 is GTSNPN and CDR2 SVGIG (reference sequence). The V segment lost 4 bases and the J segment 8 bases; nucleotides outside the gene matches: 14. CDR3 loop: CAWNGRGRGKDEQFF. The DNA of the CDR3 is TGTGCCTGGAACGGTCGGGGCAGGGGGAAGGATGAGCAGTTCTTC.

The V call is TRBV9, the J call TRBJ1-6, with D perhaps matching TRBD1 (6 bases). There are 16 residues in the CDR3. Germline V gene data show CDR1 as SGDLS and CDR2 as YYNGEE. Trimming removed 3 bases from V and 6 bases from J, with 16 bases in between. The CDR3: CASSAYRGGSNSPLHF. DNA for the CDR3: TGTGCCAGCAGCGCCTATAGGGGGGGAAGTAATTCACCCCTCCACTTT. Variable domain in full (rest from reference TRBV9 and TRBJ1-6): DSGVTQTPKHLITATGQRVTLRCSPRSGDLSVYWYQQSLDQGLQFLIQYYNGEERAKGNILERFSAQQFPDLHSELNLSSLELGDSALYFCASSAYRGGSNSPLHFGNGTRLTVT.

V is TRBV2 and J is TRBJ1-2; D is unclear. The ends were cut back, 4 bases at V and 0 bases at J, with 9 bases in the middle. This CDR3 region has 14 residues. Germline lookup yields CDR1 SNHLY and CDR2 FYNNEI. CDR3 nucleotides: TGTGCCAGCAGTGTGCGGCCAGCTAACTATGGCTACACCTTC. Translating gives CASSVRPANYGYTF.

In this sample, this clone turned up once. The V and J genes are TRBV7-2 and TRBJ1-6; possible D gene TRBD1, 6 bases. Deletions cut 3 bases from V and 8 bases from J, with 14 bases between. This CDR3 spans 15 amino acids. The germline gives CDR1 SGHTA, CDR2 FQGNSA. The CDR3 here is CASSFDRTVYSPLHF. For the CDR3, the DNA is TGTGCCAGCAGCTTTGACAGGACGGTCTATTCACCCCTCCACTTT.

This chain uses TRBV19 with TRBJ1-1, with 11 bases fitting TRBD1. The length of the CDR3 is 14 residues. CDR1 and CDR2 from the germline V gene are LNHDA and SQIVND (reference sequence). The junction had 2 bases not matched to a gene; V was cut back by 5 bases and J by 3 bases. The CDR3 sequence: CASSVDRGHTEAFF. CDR3 DNA sequence: TGTGCCAGTAGTGTGGACAGGGGGCACACTGAAGCTTTCTTT. Combining the CDR3 with reference TRBV19 and TRBJ1-1 gives the whole variable domain DGGITQSPKYLFRKEGQNVTLSCEQNLNHDAMYWYRQDPGQGLRLIYYSQIVNDFQKGDIAEGYSVSREKKESFPLTVTSAQKNPTAFYLCASSVDRGHTEAFFGQGTRLTVV.

This rearrangement joins TRBV5-1 to TRBJ1-1; possibly TRBD1 for D (6 bases). Germline V gives CDR1 SGHRS, CDR2 YFSETQ. This CDR3 contains 14 residues. Trimming left V 0 bases short and J 3 bases short, with 9 bases between. The CDR3 nucleotides read TGCGCCAGCAGCTTGGACAGGGCGGACACTGAAGCTTTCTTT. Its protein is CASSLDRADTEAFF.

A few counts support this clone. The chain links TRBV5-1 to TRBJ1-2; D may be TRBD1 (6 bases). This CDR3 spans 13 amino acids. Per germline, CDR1 SGHRS and CDR2 YFSETQ. With 4 bases removed from V and 6 bases from J, the gap between germline ends came to 13 bases. In DNA form, the CDR3 reads TGCGCCAGCAGCCAGGGGTGGCAGCATGGCTACACCTTC. Its translation: CASSQGWQHGYTF.

This chain joins TRBV15 and TRBJ1-2; D gene unclear. With 1 base removed from V and 5 bases from J, the gap between germline ends came to 11 bases. Germline values: CDR1 LNHNV, CDR2 YYDKDF (reference sequence). CDR3 length equals 14 residues. CDR3 residues: CATSRGGVGYGYTF. The CDR3 region has the DNA TGTGCCACCAGCAGAGGAGGAGTTGGGTATGGCTACACCTTC. Looking up the rest from reference TRBV15 and TRBJ1-2 gives the full variable domain: DAMVIQNPRYQVTQFGKPVTLSCSQTLNHNVMYWYQQKSSQAPKLLFHYYDKDFNNEADTPDNFQSRRPNTSFCFLDIRSPGLGDTAMYLCATSRGGVGYGYTFGSGTRLTVV.

The chain employs TRBV5-1 and TRBJ1-2; 8 bases are shared with TRBD1. Germline values: CDR1 SGHRS, CDR2 YFSETQ. The ends lost 4 bases at V and 3 bases at J; junction bases unmatched: 2. This CDR3 is 13 amino acids long. CDR3 sequence reads: CASSGQGDYGYTF. CDR3 coding DNA: TGCGCCAGCAGCGGACAGGGAGACTATGGCTACACCTTC.

This chain links TRBV2 with TRBJ1-1; D call uncertain. V was pared by 4 bases and J by 0 bases, with 18 bases between. Germline V gives CDR1 SNHLY, CDR2 FYNNEI. This CDR3 region has 17 residues. The CDR3 reads CASSASGFLGMNTEAFF. CDR3 nucleotides: TGTGCCAGCAGTGCCTCGGGGTTTCTCGGCATGAACACTGAAGCTTTCTTT.

The chain has TRBV4-1 and TRBJ2-7; D is perhaps TRBD1 (6 bases). Per germline, CDR1 MGHRA and CDR2 YSYEKL. The length of the CDR3 is 12 residues. V lost 0 bases, J lost 6 bases, and 6 bases lay in between. The CDR3 loop is CASSQDRGEQYF. As DNA, the CDR3 is TGCGCCAGCAGCCAAGACAGGGGCGAGCAGTACTTC.

The chain links TRBV6-2 or TRBV6-3 to TRBJ2-3; the D is unclear. The CDR3 extends over 19 amino acids. The V end lost 2 bases, the J end lost 0 bases, and 21 bases lay between the germline ends. Germline assignment: CDR1 MNHEY and CDR2 SVGEGT. The CDR3 DNA reads as TGTGCCAGCAGTTACGACATCTTACAGACCAAGTCTAGCACAGATACGCAGTATTTT. This translates into CASSYDILQTKSSTDTQYF.